Listed below are T cell receptor beta chains from one sample, sequenced in a study of T-cell reconstitution after alpha-beta-depleted transplantation in children. TCRdb re-derived calls from the PCR reads in MiXCR, one entry per CDR3 protein. The sample carries 610,000 or so distinct CDR3 sequences, approximately 30% recorded once. The sequencing used PBMCs, collected before TCRalphabeta/CD19-depleted stem cell transplant. The source is a boy less than two years old with Wiskott-Aldrich syndrome, due to receive a stem cell transplant. The CDR3 runs from the conserved cysteine through the conserved F or W. D genes are given only for firm matches. The size entry is marked missing in some rows and otherwise reads once, few, many or a size class.

J | size | D | V | CDR3 | DNA
TRBJ2-1 | NA | NA | TRBV24-1 | CATSRGAGYNEQFF | TGTGCCACCAGCCGGGGGGCGGGTTACAATGAGCAGTTCTTC
TRBJ2-7 | NA | TRBD2 | TRBV5-1 | CASSPGLAGELYEQYF | TGCGCCAGCAGCCCGGGACTAGCGGGAGAGCTCTACGAGCAGTACTTC
TRBJ2-3 | NA | NA | TRBV10-3 | CAISDGADTDTQYF | TGTGCCATCAGTGACGGGGCGGACACAGATACGCAGTATTTT
TRBJ1-3 | NA | TRBD1 | TRBV3-1 | CASSPGDRRISGNTIYF | TGTGCCAGCAGCCCAGGGGACAGGCGTATCTCTGGAAACACCATATATTTT
TRBJ2-5 | NA | TRBD2 | TRBV30 | CAWSRLAGGQTQYF | TGTGCCTGGAGCCGACTAGCGGGAGGTCAGACCCAGTACTTC
TRBJ2-7 | NA | NA | TRBV12-3/TRBV12-4 | CASSLALGAYEQYF | TGTGCCAGCAGTTTAGCGCTGGGGGCCTACGAGCAGTACTTC
TRBJ2-7 | few | NA | TRBV5-1 | CASTNLRGTYEHYF | TGCGCCAGCACCAACCTCCGGGGGACCTACGAGCATTACTTC
TRBJ2-1 | NA | TRBD2 | TRBV15 | CATSTFPSGRAYEQFF | TGTGCCACCAGCACCTTTCCTAGCGGGAGGGCCTATGAGCAGTTCTTC
TRBJ2-1 | NA | NA | TRBV7-9 | CASSFMTGSSYNEQFF | TGTGCCAGCAGCTTCATGACAGGATCCTCCTACAATGAGCAGTTCTTC
TRBJ1-3 | NA | NA | TRBV27 | CASRDRSGNTIYF | TGTGCCAGCAGAGATCGGTCAGGAAACACCATATATTTT
TRBJ1-4 | few | NA | TRBV15 | CATSRELVGGNGEKLFF | TGTGCCACCAGCAGAGAGTTGGTAGGAGGAAACGGGGAAAAACTGTTTTTT
TRBJ2-1 | few | TRBD2 | TRBV9 | CASSVSVLAGEINEQFF | TGTGCCAGCAGCGTATCGGTACTAGCGGGAGAAATCAATGAGCAGTTCTTC
TRBJ1-2 | NA | NA | TRBV20-1 | CSARDEGRANYGYTF | TGCAGTGCTAGAGATGAGGGTAGGGCTAACTATGGCTACACCTTC
TRBJ2-3 | NA | NA | TRBV27 | CASSRPWDGTDTQYF | TGTGCCAGCAGTCGTCCGTGGGATGGCACAGATACGCAGTATTTT
TRBJ1-2 | few | NA | TRBV20-1 | CSAREGRQIYGYTF | TGCAGTGCTAGAGAAGGACGCCAGATCTATGGCTACACCTTC
TRBJ2-3 | NA | TRBD1 | TRBV15 | CATSGGQPLDTQYF | TGTGCCACCAGCGGGGGACAGCCACTAGATACGCAGTATTTT
TRBJ2-1 | few | NA | TRBV5-6 | CASSLGYGLYNEQFF | TGTGCCAGCAGCTTGGGCTACGGACTTTACAATGAGCAGTTCTTC
TRBJ2-3 | NA | TRBD2 | TRBV10-3 | CAISGKGSGRFRTDTQYF | TGTGCCATCAGTGGGAAGGGAAGCGGGAGGTTTCGTACAGATACGCAGTATTTT
TRBJ1-2 | NA | NA | TRBV7-9 | CASSPLLGSRHGYTF | TGTGCCAGCAGCCCCCTCTTGGGAAGTAGACATGGCTACACCTTC
TRBJ1-3 | NA | NA | TRBV5-1 | CASSTAGHPGNTIYF | TGCGCCAGCAGCACCGCGGGACACCCGGGAAACACCATATATTTT
TRBJ1-2 | NA | NA | TRBV20-1 | CSARPGGDYGYTF | TGCAGTGCTAGACCAGGCGGTGATTATGGCTACACCTTC
TRBJ1-2 | few | NA | TRBV24-1 | CATSDTDYGYTF | TGTGCCACCAGTGACACGGACTATGGCTACACCTTC
TRBJ1-5 | few | NA | TRBV12-3/TRBV12-4 | CASSYYSGQIGGQPQHF | TGTGCCAGCAGTTACTACTCCGGCCAAATAGGGGGACAGCCCCAGCATTTT
TRBJ1-5 | NA | TRBD1 | TRBV28 | CATGQGNQPQHF | TGTGCCACGGGACAGGGCAATCAGCCCCAGCATTTT
TRBJ1-2 | few | TRBD1 | TRBV12-3/TRBV12-4 | CASSLDQGGGYGYTF | TGTGCCAGCAGTTTAGACCAGGGGGGTGGGTATGGCTACACCTTC
TRBJ1-4 | NA | NA | TRBV7-2 | CASSLTGTQREKLFF | TGTGCCAGCAGCCTCACCGGGACTCAAAGGGAAAAACTGTTTTTT
TRBJ2-1 | few | TRBD1 | TRBV5-1 | CASSLAGTGYNEQFF | TGCGCCAGCAGCTTGGCCGGGACAGGGTACAATGAGCAGTTCTTC
TRBJ2-5 | NA | TRBD2 | TRBV12-3/TRBV12-4 | CASSMTSGRETQYF | TGTGCCAGCAGTATGACTAGCGGGAGAGAGACCCAGTACTTC
TRBJ1-6 | few | NA | TRBV5-1 | CASSFDHSPLHF | TGCGCCAGCAGCTTCGACCATTCACCCCTCCACTTT
TRBJ2-7 | NA | TRBD1 | TRBV20-1 | CSASRGRFVQYF | TGCAGTGCTAGTAGGGGGCGTTTCGTGCAGTACTTC
TRBJ2-7 | once | NA | TRBV3-1 | CASSQGVGGRIREQYF | TGTGCCAGCAGCCAAGGGGTTGGAGGGAGGATACGGGAGCAGTACTTC
TRBJ2-3 | few | TRBD2 | TRBV5-1 | CASSLGSSGRRTDTQYF | TGCGCCAGCAGCTTGGGGTCTAGCGGGAGGCGCACAGATACGCAGTATTTT
TRBJ2-2 | NA | TRBD2 | TRBV5-6 | CASSPGLAGWAGELFF | TGTGCCAGCAGCCCGGGACTAGCGGGATGGGCCGGGGAGCTGTTTTTT
TRBJ2-7 | NA | TRBD2 | TRBV12-3/TRBV12-4 | CASGGDLEDEQYF | TGTGCCAGTGGGGGGGACCTCGAGGACGAGCAGTACTTC
TRBJ2-7 | few | NA | TRBV10-3 | CAIKGTASYEQYF | TGTGCCATCAAGGGGACGGCCTCCTACGAGCAGTACTTC
TRBJ2-7 | NA | TRBD2 | TRBV5-1 | CASSLSGTSPPYEQYF | TGCGCCAGCAGCTTGTCCGGGACTAGCCCCCCGTACGAGCAGTACTTC
TRBJ2-5 | NA | NA | TRBV7-9 | CASSLALARQETQYF | TGTGCCAGCAGCTTAGCGCTTGCTAGACAAGAGACCCAGTACTTC
TRBJ2-5 | NA | NA | TRBV7-2 | CASTEGWVPYQETQYF | TGTGCCAGCACCGAGGGATGGGTTCCCTACCAAGAGACCCAGTACTTC
TRBJ2-3 | few | TRBD1 | TRBV5-1 | CASSIYRGDTQYF | TGCGCCAGCAGCATATACAGGGGAGATACGCAGTATTTT
TRBJ1-1 | NA | NA | TRBV6-5 | CASSYFGGAEAFF | TGTGCCAGCAGTTACTTCGGGGGGGCTGAAGCTTTCTTT
TRBJ2-7 | NA | TRBD2 | TRBV5-1 | CASSLPTSGSYEQYF | TGCGCCAGCAGCCTACCGACTAGCGGGAGTTACGAGCAGTACTTC
TRBJ2-1 | few | TRBD2 | TRBV7-6 | CASSLGFSGRIEQFF | TGTGCCAGCAGCTTAGGGTTTAGCGGGAGAATTGAGCAGTTCTTC
TRBJ2-5 | NA | NA | TRBV5-1 | CASWGGQETQYF | TGCGCCAGCTGGGGGGGACAGGAGACCCAGTACTTC
TRBJ1-6 | NA | NA | TRBV12-3/TRBV12-4 | CASSPGHEASPLHF | TGTGCCAGCAGTCCGGGACACGAGGCTTCACCCCTCCACTTT
TRBJ2-1 | NA | NA | TRBV5-1 | CASSDTYNEQFF | TGCGCCAGCAGCGATACGTACAATGAGCAGTTCTTC
TRBJ2-3 | NA | NA | TRBV10-3 | CAISVVVDTDTQYF | TGTGCCATCAGTGTAGTGGTCGACACAGATACGCAGTATTTT
TRBJ2-1 | few | NA | TRBV20-1 | CSARDRRGNKDNEQFF | TGCAGTGCTAGAGATCGACGGGGTAATAAGGACAATGAGCAGTTCTTC
TRBJ1-5 | few | TRBD1 | TRBV5-5 | CASSLRPGQGNQPQHF | TGTGCCAGCAGCTTGCGCCCGGGACAGGGTAATCAGCCCCAGCATTTT
TRBJ2-5 | NA | NA | TRBV5-5 | CASSFWGTQYF | TGTGCCAGCAGCTTTTGGGGGACCCAGTACTTC
TRBJ2-3 | few | NA | TRBV10-3 | CAISGVRSDTQYF | TGTGCCATCAGTGGTGTTCGCTCGGATACGCAGTATTTT
TRBJ1-1 | NA | NA | TRBV18 | CASSPPHSSHTEAFF | TGTGCCAGCTCACCACCCCACAGTTCGCACACTGAAGCTTTCTTT
TRBJ2-7 | few | NA | TRBV27 | CASSLKGTEQYF | TGTGCCAGCAGTTTAAAAGGAACCGAGCAGTACTTC
TRBJ1-1 | NA | NA | TRBV3-1 | CASSQGLANTEAFF | TGTGCCAGCAGCCAAGGACTAGCAAACACTGAAGCTTTCTTT
TRBJ1-2 | NA | NA | TRBV5-1 | CASSYGIGQNYGYTF | TGCGCCAGCAGCTATGGGATAGGACAAAACTATGGCTACACCTTC